This TCR beta chain derives from a study of cytomegalovirus exposure and HLA in healthy donors. Study-wide results and limits: The Asian-associated ancestry cluster reportedly had fewer N-insertions than the approximately 670-donor mean in a later analysis. A later analysis reported that several of the most significant clusters appeared to be linked to common viral pathogens, among them Epstein-Barr virus. Rarity characterized most TCR sequences, yet some public TCRs appeared in many donors. On later analysis, the bulk of CMV-associated TCR beta chains appeared to be HLA-restricted.

Remarks on this clone: Its antigen is currently unknown.

Germline V lookup: CDR1 MDHEN, CDR2 SYDVKM. The CDR3 has 15 amino acids. Losses at the gene ends were 0 bases for V and 3 bases for J; bases not matched to a gene: 5. 13 Jbeta primers and 60 Vbeta primers were used for the PCR. Data came from immunoSEQ multiplex PCR; TCRdb stores just in-frame clones and leaves some out. Of about 140,000 clones detected, 78% appear once; the ten largest clones hold 2% to 3%. The chain links TRBV28 to TRBJ2-7; 7 nucleotides match TRBD1. The specimen sequenced was PBMCs. The sequence came from a woman aged 18 to 35 in good health and CMV-seropositive. The CDR3 sequence is CASSLWAGGNYEQYF. CDR3 nucleotides: TGTGCCAGCAGTTTATGGGCAGGGGGAAACTACGAGCAGTACTTC. The full variable domain, with the rest looked up from reference TRBV28 and TRBJ2-7, is DVKVTQSSRYLVKRTGEKVFLECVQDMDHENMFWYRQDPGLGLRLIYFSYDVKMKEKGDIPEGYSVSREKKERFSLILESASTNQTSMYLCASSLWAGGNYEQYFGPGTRLTVT.